The 27 T cell receptor beta chains listed next were all sequenced from one sample in a study of blood T cell repertoires in COVID-19. Data came from immunoSEQ multiplex PCR; TCRdb stores just in-frame clones and leaves some out. The sample records 70,000 or so clones, 65% to 85% being singletons. Sequenced sample: peripheral blood. Receptors were obtained from a man aged 60-69 years with COVID-19, enrolled during active disease.

The chain employs TRBV10-3 and TRBJ1-1; TRBD1 aligns across 7 bases. J lost 3 bases, V lost 6 bases, and 7 bases had no gene match. The germline V gene has CDR1 ENHRY and CDR2 SYGVKD. The CDR3 is 14 residues long. CDR3 nucleotide sequence: TGTGCCATCAGACAGACAGGGTTGTACACTGAAGCTTTCTTT. It yields the protein CAIRQTGLYTEAFF.

V is TRBV3-1 (or the pseudogene TRBV3-2) and J is TRBJ2-7; TRBD1 matches 10 bases. V shed 3 bases, J shed 7 bases, and the junction held 6 bases outside the gene matches. The germline gives CDR1 LGHDT, CDR2 YNNKEL (reference sequence). The CDR3 contains 14 residues. As DNA, the CDR3 is TGTGCCAGCAGCCACCAGGACAGGGGGGGAGAGCAGTACTTC. Encoded protein: CASSHQDRGGEQYF.

The chain has TRBV5-1 and TRBJ2-7, with D perhaps TRBD2 (5 bases). The CDR3 has 15 residues. The V and J ends lost 4 bases and 0 bases respectively, with 14 bases between them. CDR1 and CDR2 (germline): SGHRS, YFSETQ. The chain's CDR3 is CASSPASGHSYEQYF. The CDR3 DNA reads as TGCGCCAGCAGCCCCGCCAGCGGCCACTCCTACGAGCAGTACTTC.

This clone was counted a few times. The V and J genes are TRBV19 and TRBJ2-1; maybe TRBD1 (5 bases). CDR3 length: 14 amino acids. Germline V gene data show CDR1 as LNHDA and CDR2 as SQIVND (reference sequence). V lost 7 bases to trimming and J lost 15 bases, with 25 bases between them. CDR3 DNA: TGTGCCAGTACCGAAGGGCAGGGCGCCTCTAGGCTGTTCTTC. Encoded protein: CASTEGQGASRLFF.

V usage is TRBV4-1 and J usage is TRBJ2-2, with 8 bases aligning to TRBD1. The ends lost 4 bases at V and 6 bases at J; junction bases unmatched: 10. This CDR3 has 16 residues. CDR1 and CDR2 (germline): MGHRA, YSYEKL. In nucleotides, the CDR3 is TGCGCCAGCAGCCCACGACAGGGGAGAAGGGCCGGGGAGCTGTTTTTT. Protein product: CASSPRQGRRAGELFF.

The CDR3 region is CASSQGDSYNEQFF. In DNA form, the CDR3 reads TGCGCCAGCAGCCAAGGGGACAGCTACAATGAGCAGTTCTTC. The chain uses TRBV4-1 and TRBJ2-1; 7 nucleotides agree with TRBD1. Germline trimming cut 1 base from V and 3 bases from J; bases unmatched to any gene: 0. In germline, CDR1 is MGHRA, CDR2 YSYEKL. This CDR3 has 14 residues.

This chain connects TRBV2 to TRBJ2-3; 13 nucleotides match TRBD2. The CDR3 spans 16 residues. Trimming took 8 bases from V and 0 from J; bases not matched to a gene: 5. The V gene's germline CDR1 is SNHLY and CDR2 FYNNEI. The DNA for the CDR3 is TGTGCCAGCGGAGGGACTAGCGGGACCAGCACAGATACGCAGTATTTT. It specifies CASGGTSGTSTDTQYF.

The chain has TRBV10-3 and TRBJ1-4, with 9 bases matching TRBD1. The J segment lost 12 bases and the V segment lost 8 bases, leaving 13 bases of the junction unmatched. The CDR3 has 14 residues. Germline CDR1 and CDR2: ENHRY and SYGVKD. The CDR3 DNA reads TGTGCCATCGCCCTGGGACAGGGAAATGGGCAACTGTTTTTT. It codes for CAIALGQGNGQLFF.

V is TRBV5-6 and J is TRBJ2-7, with TRBD2 matching 7 bases. The CDR3 has 15 amino acids. The germline V gene has CDR1 SGHDT and CDR2 YYEEEE. V gave up 4 bases and J gave up 4 bases; unmatched junction bases: 11. This CDR3 reads CASSRWGGGRYEQYF. Written as DNA, the CDR3 is TGTGCCAGCAGCCGGTGGGGCGGGGGAAGGTACGAGCAGTACTTC.

This clone has only a few counts. The V gene is TRBV6-1, the J gene TRBJ2-4, with 7 bases identical to TRBD2. Trimming cost V 0 bases and J 6 bases; bases outside gene matches: 2. Germline-derived CDR1 and CDR2 are MNHNS and SASEGT. This CDR3 comprises 14 residues. The CDR3 here is CASSEAGGGNIQYF. The CDR3 nucleotides are TGTGCCAGCAGTGAAGCGGGGGGGGGAAACATTCAGTACTTC.

J is TRBJ2-5 and V is TRBV10-1; the D gene is possibly TRBD2 (6 bases). V was clipped by 5 bases and J by 2 bases, with 18 bases between them. This CDR3 contains 16 residues. Per the germline V gene, CDR1 is WNHNN and CDR2 is SYGVQD (reference sequence). This chain's CDR3 is CASSQSPGAGQETQYF. CDR3 sequence (DNA): TGCGCCAGCAGTCAGAGCCCGGGAGCCGGGCAAGAGACCCAGTACTTC.

CDR3 amino acids: CASSLGALAGFGEQYF. In DNA form, the CDR3 reads TGTGCCAGCAGCTTAGGGGCCCTAGCGGGGTTCGGGGAGCAGTACTTC. The chain has TRBV11-2 and TRBJ2-7, with 9 bases lining up with TRBD2. Per the germline V gene, CDR1 is SGHAT and CDR2 is FQNNGV. V dropped 1 base and J dropped 7; count of bases not matched to a gene: 11. The CDR3 sequence is 16 residues long.

V and J are TRBV2 and TRBJ2-5, with unresolved D. This CDR3 is 13 amino acids long. V was cut by 6 bases and J by 1 base, with 9 bases left in between. Germline loops: CDR1 SNHLY, CDR2 FYNNEI. In DNA, the CDR3 is TGTGCCAGCAGCCTAGAGTTCCAAGAGACCCAGTACTTC. Amino acids: CASSLEFQETQYF.

Here the CDR3 DNA reads TGTGCTAGTGGTTTGGGACACCCGGGACAGAATTATGGCTACACCTTC. Its translation is CASGLGHPGQNYGYTF. The rearrangement links TRBV12-5 to TRBJ1-2, with 7 bases matching TRBD1. J was trimmed by 5 bases and V by 1 base; bases with no gene match: 10. The CDR3 has 16 residues. Germline V gene lookup returns CDR1 LGHNT and CDR2 FRNRAP.

The genes are TRBV19 and TRBJ2-7; TRBD2 agrees at 8 bases. Losses at the gene ends were 5 bases for V and 7 bases for J; bases not matched to a gene: 4. There are 12 residues in the CDR3. Germline values: CDR1 LNHDA, CDR2 SQIVND (reference sequence). The CDR3, as DNA: TGTGCCAGTAGTCACCGGGAGGGGGAGCAGTACTTC. Amino acid sequence: CASSHREGEQYF.

The gene calls are TRBV18 and TRBJ1-2; D call uncertain. V lost 2 bases and J 2 bases, leaving 12 bases between the germline ends. This CDR3 spans 15 amino acids. CDR1 KGHSH and CDR2 LQKENI come from the germline V gene. CDR3 coding DNA: TGTGCCAGCTCACCAAATCTTGGGCTAAACTATGGCTACACCTTC. The encoded protein is CASSPNLGLNYGYTF.

The genes are TRBV29-1 and TRBJ2-3, with 9 bases identical to TRBD1. This CDR3 has 19 amino acids. The junction had 22 bases not matched to a gene; V was cut back by 7 bases and J by 2 bases. The germline gives CDR1 SQVTM, CDR2 ANQGSEA. The CDR3 bases are TGCAGCGGTTACGGGACAGGGATCACCCGCGTCCCTGACACAGATACGCAGTATTTT. Its protein product is CSGYGTGITRVPDTDTQYF.

The chain employs TRBV30 and TRBJ2-3; TRBD1 is a possible D gene (5 bases). The V gene's germline CDR1 is GTSNPN and CDR2 SVGIG (reference sequence). V shed 3 bases and J shed 4 bases, with 11 bases lying between them. The CDR3 loop spans 13 amino acids. CDR3 protein: CAWRLGLADTQYF. The CDR3 coding sequence is TGTGCCTGGAGACTGGGGCTCGCAGATACGCAGTATTTT.

This clone has more than one count but fewer than ten. The chain carries TRBV6-6 and TRBJ2-5, with 9 bases lining up with TRBD2. The CDR3 runs to 13 residues. The V and J ends lost 6 bases and 5 bases, in that order; junction bases with no gene match: 4. Germline lookup yields CDR1 MNHNY and CDR2 SVGAGI (reference sequence). This CDR3 reads CASRPGLAETQYF. The CDR3 coding sequence is TGTGCCAGCAGGCCGGGACTAGCCGAGACCCAGTACTTC.

The sample holds a few counts of this clone. The sample has other DNA sequences that encode this CDR3 too. This CDR3 is CASSLSGGGTYEQYF. In DNA, the CDR3 is TGTGCCAGCAGTTTATCGGGCGGGGGGACCTACGAGCAGTACTTC. The rearrangement joins TRBV28 to TRBJ2-7; 8 bases agree with TRBD2. V lost 1 base, J lost 2 bases, and 4 bases stayed unmatched. The CDR3 extends over 15 amino acids. CDR1 is MDHEN, CDR2 SYDVKM, per germline.

The chain uses TRBV10-2 and TRBJ2-4; D gene ambiguous. V was shortened by 7 bases and J by 0 bases, with 13 bases between the two germline ends. Germline CDR1 reads WSHSY; CDR2 reads SAAADI. This CDR3 spans 15 amino acids. The DNA of the CDR3 is TGCGCCAGCACCGAGGCCTCCCGAGCCAAAAACATTCAGTACTTC. Its protein product is CASTEASRAKNIQYF.

The V gene is TRBV6-1, the J gene TRBJ1-4; 7 positions match TRBD1. The CDR3 totals 15 residues. Germline V gene lookup returns CDR1 MNHNS and CDR2 SASEGT. With 2 bases clipped from V and 7 bases from J, the junction kept 7 bases outside the gene matches. The CDR3 here is CASSEQRRGREKLFF. For the CDR3, the DNA is TGTGCCAGCAGTGAACAAAGGAGGGGGCGTGAAAAACTGTTTTTT.

The chain joins TRBV28 to TRBJ1-6, with a tentative D call TRBD1 (5 bases). Trimming removed 6 bases at V and 0 bases at J, with 9 bases between. Germline V CDR1 and CDR2: MDHEN, SYDVKM. CDR3 length equals 15 residues. The CDR3 DNA is TGTGCCAGCAGGGGCGACAGCTCCTATAATTCACCCCTCCACTTT. Its protein product is CASRGDSSYNSPLHF.

This chain connects TRBV19 to TRBJ1-2, with 8 bases matching TRBD1. V trimming: 9 bases; J trimming: 8 bases; junction bases outside the gene matches: 8. CDR3 size: 12 residues. Germline V gene sequence: CDR1 LNHDA, CDR2 SQIVND (reference sequence). Here the CDR3 reads CASNQGAGGYTF. The CDR3 nucleotides are TGTGCCAGCAACCAGGGGGCTGGCGGCTACACCTTC.

The table lists this clone with a few counts. The chain employs TRBV2 and TRBJ2-7; D is possibly TRBD1 (5 bases). V dropped 8 bases and J dropped 3 bases, with 14 bases sitting between them. The length of the CDR3 is 13 residues. CDR1 is SNHLY and CDR2 is FYNNEI in the germline V gene. The CDR3 DNA reads TGTGCCAGCGGGGATCACAGGTTCTACGAGCAGTACTTC. As protein: CASGDHRFYEQYF.

This rearrangement joins TRBV28 to TRBJ2-3; a weak D match, TRBD2 (6 bases). The CDR3 runs 14 residues. CDR1 and CDR2 (germline): MDHEN, SYDVKM. Between the trimmed V and J ends, which lost 5 bases and 1 base, there was a span of 10 bases. The CDR3 coding sequence is TGTGCCAGCAGTGTGGGGGGAGGCACAGATACGCAGTATTTT. Its translation: CASSVGGGTDTQYF.

In its sample, this clone was seen once. The CDR3 here is CASRTRTGGTYEQYF. CDR3 coding DNA: TGTGCCAGCAGGACTCGGACAGGGGGGACCTACGAGCAGTACTTC. The chain carries TRBV28 and TRBJ2-7; 10 nucleotides match TRBD1. The CDR3 loop spans 15 amino acids. The trim removed 6 bases at V and 2 bases at J, leaving 7 bases unmatched. Germline V CDR1 and CDR2: MDHEN, SYDVKM.